This T cell receptor beta chain is from a study of human T cells and chemical hapten exposure. About the study: Epicutaneous patch tests delivered 0.01% DPC to the upper back, with evaluation at 6 days.

There are many counts of this clonotype. Its antigen is as yet unknown. The library tagged each cDNA molecule with unique molecular identifiers. One entry per CDR3 protein, called by TCRdb with MiXCR from the RACE reads. The data hold a few hundred thousand distinct CDR3 sequences, with 4% to 5.5% observed a single time. Study findings and constraints: Among TCRs, those above 1 in 1000 frequency were unaffected by DPC sensitization.

Time point denoted: patch test 1, 2 weeks after DPC sensitization. Treatment noted: therapeutic diphenylcyclopropenone sensitization with weekly scalp DPC. Ahead of applying each patch test, blood was sampled. Germline assignment: CDR1 SNHLY and CDR2 FYNNEI. The CDR3 consists of 15 residues. J lost 2 bases, V lost 2 bases, and 2 bases had no gene match. The TCR comes from a woman aged 50 to 65 with alopecia areata. Some clones in this sample may be carry-over from other donors' samples. The source material was whole blood, sampled in connection with sensitization to the hapten diphenylcyclopropenone (DPC). V is TRBV2 and J is TRBJ2-1, with 8 bases lining up with TRBD2. CDR3 DNA sequence: TGTGCCAGCAGTGAATTGACTAGCGCCTACAATGAGCAGTTCTTC. This encodes CASSELTSAYNEQFF.